This T cell receptor (beta chain) appears in the sequencing data of a study of cytomegalovirus exposure and HLA in healthy donors. Note on this clone: The antigen is undetermined.

The study's findings and limits: A later analysis linked 15,000 to 20,000 TCR beta sequences to HLA alleles at 0.05 false discovery rate. In a later analysis, parvovirus B19, influenza, CMV and Epstein-Barr virus appeared linked to several top co-occurrence clusters. Per a prior analysis, the majority of TCR beta V segments were productive roughly 90% or roughly 30% of the time. A few of the chains that were CMV-associated were confirmed in vitro to be specific for CMV antigens.

It was with 60 Vbeta and 13 Jbeta primers that the PCR ran. Data came from immunoSEQ multiplex PCR; TCRdb stores just in-frame clones and leaves some out. Of fewer than 150,000 clones detected, roughly three quarters appear once; the ten largest clones hold about 3.8%. The sequencing sample was made of PBMCs. The TCR was taken from a man younger than 30 in good health and CMV-seronegative.

CDR3: CASSGAYQETQYF. The CDR3 coding sequence is TGTGCCAGCAGTGGAGCCTACCAAGAGACCCAGTACTTC. The rearrangement links TRBV2 to TRBJ2-5; unclear D gene. Trimming removed 4 bases at V and 0 bases at J, with 6 bases between. Germline CDR1 SNHLY, CDR2 FYNNEI. CDR3 length: 13 amino acids.